This TCR beta chain was sequenced in a study of blood T cell repertoires in COVID-19. Overall study: The cDNA or gDNA used as material had been derived from T cells, B-cell-depleted T cells, or PBMCs.

This clone was detected once. In the same sample, other DNA sequences code for this CDR3. Original handling: Researchers report that nucleated cell counts were estimated from reference gene primer amplification. The table came from immunoSEQ multiplex PCR; TCRdb's copy has only in-frame clones and leaves some out. V and J calls and clone size are those listed in that table; D and trimming were worked out from the DNA. The data show around 100,000 clones, 85% to 90% seen once. Germline CDR1 reads MDHEN; CDR2 reads SYDVKM. V dropped 2 bases and J dropped 2 bases, with 6 bases sitting between them. The CDR3 is made up of 13 amino acids.

The TCR sequence derives from a human donor in a cohort sampled during active COVID-19. The chain joins TRBV28 to TRBJ1-2; no clear D gene. Sequencing input: peripheral blood. CDR3 loop: CASSLGQNYGYTF. The CDR3 region has the DNA TGTGCCAGCAGTTTAGGGCAGAACTATGGCTACACCTTC.